The next 25 T cell receptor beta chains were all read from a single sample in a study of T cells in Graves' hyperthyroidism and ophthalmopathy. There were TCR beta CDR3 regions amplified from RNA transcripts. First-round RT-PCR targeting the TCR CDR3 was performed with the HTBI primer set. TCRdb reanalysed the multiplex PCR reads using MiXCR and keeps one entry per CDR3 protein. The sample includes some 360,000 distinct CDR3 sequences, approximately 15% of them seen just once. The sequenced sample consisted of blood. The receptors shown here come from a woman aged 60 to 75 with Graves' hyperthyroidism.

This clonotype was seen a few times. The chain employs TRBV2 and TRBJ2-2; 7 bases agree with TRBD1. Unmatched junction bases numbered 3, after V lost 7 bases and J lost 1 base. The CDR3 sequence is 14 residues long. CDR1 SNHLY and CDR2 FYNNEI come from the germline V gene. The CDR3 DNA sequence: TGTGCCAGCAAACAGGGGCTGAACACCGGGGAGCTGTTTTTT. Protein product: CASKQGLNTGELFF.

This clonotype was seen more than once but under ten times. This may stem from a read error, because a much larger clone lies one nucleotide away. The chain employs TRBV5-1 and TRBJ2-1; 11 nucleotides line up with TRBD2. The germline V gene has CDR1 SGHRS and CDR2 YFSETQ. The CDR3 loop spans 15 amino acids. V lost 4 bases, J lost 3 bases, and 3 bases stayed unmatched. The CDR3 loop is CASSVGLADYNEQFF. CDR3 in DNA: TGCGCCAGCAGCGTGGGACTAGCGGACTACAATGAGCAGTTCTTC.

The J gene is TRBJ2-4, the V gene TRBV5-5, with a possible D match to TRBD2 (5 bases). The V end was cut by 9 bases, the J end by 7 bases, with 14 bases between. Germline lookup yields CDR1 SGHKS and CDR2 YYEKEE (reference sequence). There are 12 residues in the CDR3. CDR3 amino acids: CATGRDWNIQYF. The CDR3 DNA reads TGTGCCACCGGTCGGGATTGGAACATTCAGTACTTC.

This chain connects TRBV20-1 to TRBJ2-1, with 14 bases fitting TRBD2. This CDR3 is built from 15 residues. With V trimmed by 1 base and J by 10 bases, 6 bases remained unmatched. Germline V gene lookup returns CDR1 DFQATT and CDR2 SNEGSKA (reference sequence). The CDR3 bases are TGCAGTGCTAGAGGCGGGACTAGCGGGAGTTGGGAGCAGTTCTTC. The encoded protein is CSARGGTSGSWEQFF.

This clonotype showed up many times. This rearrangement joins TRBV19 to TRBJ2-5; TRBD2 matches 15 bases. J gave up 5 bases and V 5 bases, and 3 bases lay outside the gene matches. Germline V gives CDR1 LNHDA, CDR2 SQIVND (reference sequence). The CDR3 consists of 15 residues. CDR3 DNA sequence: TGTGCCAGTAGTGGCGGGACTAGCGGGAGGGAGACCCAGTACTTC. It yields the protein CASSGGTSGRETQYF.

This clonotype was seen only a few times. The chain employs TRBV5-8 and TRBJ2-3; no firm D call. The V gene's germline CDR1 is SGHTS and CDR2 YDEGEE. The CDR3 sequence is 14 residues long. V gave up 6 bases and J gave up 2 bases, with 13 bases separating them. The CDR3 DNA sequence: TGTGCCAGCATCCCTCGCCGCTACACAGATACGCAGTATTTT. It yields the protein CASIPRRYTDTQYF.

This clonotype occurred many times. CDR3 protein: CASSPPLATAYEQYF. CDR3 DNA: TGTGCCAGCAGCCCCCCTCTAGCGACCGCCTACGAGCAGTACTTC. The rearrangement links TRBV28 to TRBJ2-7; possible D gene TRBD2, 6 bases. Trimming took off 6 bases at V and 2 bases at J, with 17 bases between the two ends. In germline, CDR1 is MDHEN, CDR2 SYDVKM. CDR3 size: 15 residues.

In its sample, this clonotype was seen a few times. The CDR3, as DNA: TGTGCCAGCTCACCAAATCTCCGGACAGATACGCAGTATTTT. Translated, it gives CASSPNLRTDTQYF. The chain combines TRBV18 with TRBJ2-3; no definite D call. CDR1 KGHSH and CDR2 LQKENI come from the germline V gene. Trimming took 2 bases from V and 3 from J, leaving 9 bases between them. CDR3 length: 14 residues.

This clonotype occurred many times. The CDR3 nucleotides are TGTGCCAGCCGAGGTGTAACATTCAGCAATCAGCCCCAGCATTTT. This codes for CASRGVTFSNQPQHF. The chain joins TRBV2 to TRBJ1-5; D is unclear. This CDR3 contains 15 residues. V lost 8 bases and J 1 base, leaving 15 bases between the germline ends. Germline CDR1 and CDR2: SNHLY and FYNNEI.

This clonotype was seen ten or more times. V and J are TRBV5-1 and TRBJ2-7; TRBD2 aligns across 10 bases. The CDR3 length is 15 residues. V dropped 3 bases and J dropped 2; count of bases not matched to a gene: 5. CDR1 SGHRS and CDR2 YFSETQ come from the germline V gene. The CDR3 loop is CASSSLTSGTYEQYF. The DNA for the CDR3 is TGCGCCAGCAGCTCACTTACTAGCGGGACCTACGAGCAGTACTTC.

This clonotype was detected only a few times. This rearrangement joins TRBV7-9 to TRBJ2-1, with TRBD2 matching over 8 bases. Trimming removed 5 bases from V and 0 bases from J; junction bases left unmatched: 3. CDR1 is SEHNR, CDR2 FQNEAQ, per germline (reference sequence). The CDR3 length is 15 residues. CDR3 nucleotide sequence: TGTGCCAGCAGCACTAGCGGAAGCTCCTACAATGAGCAGTTCTTC. As protein: CASSTSGSSYNEQFF.

Remarks on this clonotype: One end of the junction is discordant with germline, which a read error may explain. The gene calls are TRBV6-1 and TRBJ2-7, with 7 bases identical to TRBD2. From germline, CDR1 is MNHNS and CDR2 SASEGT. The CDR3 is 14 residues long. CDR3 sequence reads: CASSDRGSLGEQYF. The DNA of the CDR3 is TGCGCCAGCAGTGACCGCGGGAGCCTCGGCGAGCAGTACTTC.

The V call is TRBV2, the J call TRBJ2-1, with D possibly being TRBD2 (6 bases). From germline, CDR1 is SNHLY and CDR2 FYNNEI. The CDR3 spans 16 residues. Deletions cut 8 bases from V and 0 bases from J, with 17 bases between. The CDR3 spells CASATGDSSSYNEQFF. The CDR3 nucleotides are TGTGCCAGCGCCACGGGAGACAGTAGCTCCTACAATGAGCAGTTCTTC. The full variable domain, rest sourced from reference TRBV2 and TRBJ2-1, is EPEVTQTPSHQVTQMGQEVILRCVPISNHLYFYWYRQILGQKVEFLVSFYNNEISEKSEIFDDQFSVERPDGSNFTLKIRSTKLEDSAMYFCASATGDSSSYNEQFFGPGTRLTVL.

The table lists this clonotype with many counts. The rearrangement joins TRBV20-1 to TRBJ1-4, with D tentatively TRBD1 (6 bases). Germline CDR1 reads DFQATT; CDR2 reads SNEGSKA (reference sequence). The CDR3 sequence is 13 residues long. The germline V and J ends were trimmed by 3 bases and 4 bases, with 9 bases remaining between them. The CDR3 nucleotides are TGCAGTGCTAGCCGGGACAATAATGAAAAACTGTTTTTT. Its translation is CSASRDNNEKLFF.

This clonotype has just a few counts. CDR3 amino acids: CASSLASLFGYTF. The CDR3 region has the DNA TGTGCCAGCAGTTTAGCGTCCTTGTTTGGCTACACCTTC. The chain recombines TRBV12-3 or TRBV12-4 with TRBJ1-2; no definite D call. This CDR3 contains 13 residues. Trimming left V 0 bases short and J 7 bases short, with 9 bases between.

This clonotype has a count of ten or more. CDR3 DNA sequence: TGCGCCAGCAGCCCGGGGACGATTCGGAGCACTGAAGCTTTCTTT. It translates to CASSPGTIRSTEAFF. V gene TRBV5-1 combines with J gene TRBJ1-1; maybe TRBD1 (5 bases). The CDR3 length is 15 residues. CDR1 is SGHRS and CDR2 is YFSETQ in the germline V gene. V was clipped by 4 bases and J by 4 bases, with 17 bases between them.

J is TRBJ1-1 and V is TRBV3-1, with 7 bases matching TRBD1. Germline V gene lookup returns CDR1 LGHDT and CDR2 YNNKEL (reference sequence). J was trimmed by 9 bases and V by 2 bases; bases with no gene match: 9. CDR3 size: 14 residues. CDR3 nucleotides: TGTGCCAGCAGCCAACCAGGGACAGCGGAGAAAGCTTTCTTT. Protein product: CASSQPGTAEKAFF.

This clonotype was counted at least ten times. The V call is TRBV28, the J call TRBJ2-5; 13 positions match TRBD2. The CDR3 loop spans 15 amino acids. Unmatched junction bases numbered 3, after V lost 5 bases and J lost 3 bases. CDR1 is MDHEN, CDR2 SYDVKM, per germline. CDR3 bases: TGTGCCAGCAGTAGAGGGACTAGCGGGGAAGAGACCCAGTACTTC. This encodes CASSRGTSGEETQYF.

This clonotype was recorded at least ten times. The CDR3 region is CASRPPGLAGGPNTGELFF. In DNA form, the CDR3 reads TGTGCCAGCAGGCCCCCGGGCCTAGCGGGAGGCCCGAACACCGGGGAGCTGTTTTTT. The chain combines TRBV6-1 with TRBJ2-2; 11 nucleotides line up with TRBD2. CDR3 size: 19 residues. Per the germline V gene, CDR1 is MNHNS and CDR2 is SASEGT. Trimming cost V 6 bases and J 0 bases; bases outside gene matches: 12.

This chain links TRBV11-2 with TRBJ1-6, with D unclear. The CDR3 contains 17 residues. The V gene's germline CDR1 is SGHAT and CDR2 FQNNGV. Trimming pared 5 bases from V and 8 bases from J, leaving 22 bases between. The CDR3 region has the DNA TGTGCCAGCAGCCTTTTAACCGGGCCCGATGGCGATTCACCCCTCCACTTT. Translating it yields CASSLLTGPDGDSPLHF.

Comments on this clonotype: This may arise from a read error, as a much more abundant clone is one base away. This chain uses TRBV11-2 with TRBJ2-7, with 8 bases matching TRBD1. The better agreement between TRBJ2-1 and the DNA end casts doubt on the J call. The length of the CDR3 is 14 residues. Germline V gives CDR1 SGHAT, CDR2 FQNNGV. CDR3 sequence: CASSFTRGPYEQFF. As DNA, the CDR3 is TGTGCCAGCAGTTTCACCAGGGGGCCCTACGAGCAGTTCTTC.

Sample share makes this clonotype medium-sized (0.01 to 0.1%). The genes are TRBV11-2 and TRBJ1-2; 7 bases agree with TRBD1. The CDR3 length is 15 residues. J gave up 2 bases and V 3 bases, and 6 bases lay outside the gene matches. Germline loops: CDR1 SGHAT, CDR2 FQNNGV. In DNA form, the CDR3 reads TGTGCCAGCAGCTTGGAGGGGGCCGTGAACTATGGCTACACCTTC. Its translation is CASSLEGAVNYGYTF.

This clonotype was observed at least ten times. The rearrangement links TRBV27 to TRBJ2-5; TRBD1 aligns across 7 bases. Germline V gives CDR1 MNHEY, CDR2 SMNVEV (reference sequence). The CDR3 spans 13 residues. J was trimmed by 4 bases and V by 5 bases; bases with no gene match: 4. The CDR3 loop is CASSRTGRETQYF. The DNA of the CDR3 is TGTGCCAGCAGTCGGACAGGCAGAGAGACCCAGTACTTC.

The rearrangement uses TRBV10-3 and TRBJ1-6; the match to TRBD1 covers 7 bases. Looked up from germline, CDR1 is ENHRY and CDR2 is SYGVKD. The CDR3 has 15 residues. Losses at the gene ends were 3 bases for V and 9 bases for J; bases not matched to a gene: 8. CDR3 bases: TGTGCCATCAGTGACTCGACAGGGAATAGTTCACCCCTCCACTTT. Translating it yields CAISDSTGNSSPLHF.

This clonotype has a count of ten or more. The genes are TRBV20-1 and TRBJ2-3; D call uncertain. The CDR3 totals 13 residues. Germline V lookup: CDR1 DFQATT, CDR2 SNEGSKA (reference sequence). Deletions cut 3 bases from V and 3 bases from J, with 10 bases between. The CDR3 loop reads CSARYGRTDTQYF. The CDR3 DNA is TGCAGTGCTAGGTACGGAAGGACAGATACGCAGTATTTT.